This T cell receptor (beta chain) was found in a study of T cell responses to AZD1222 COVID-19 vaccine. The V gene's germline CDR1 is LNHDA and CDR2 SQIVND (reference sequence). The length of the CDR3 is 14 residues. Trimming stripped 2 bases from V and 3 bases from J, with 7 bases between. Sequencing used immunoSEQ multiplex PCR; TCRdb keeps in-frame clones, though not all of them. This sample yields fewer than 120,000 clones, of which around 81% are seen a single time; 4% to 5% belongs to the top ten. The starting material was peripheral blood, obtained on day 0 of AZD1222 vaccination. The rearrangement uses TRBV19 and TRBJ2-2; D ambiguous. This TCR was recovered from an adult in good health. This CDR3 reads CASSISTDTGELFF. CDR3 coding DNA: TGTGCCAGTAGTATATCTACAGACACCGGGGAGCTGTTTTTT.